Described below is a single T cell receptor beta chain sequence and its context. The germline V gene encodes CDR1 LGHNA and CDR2 YNFKEQ. Trimming took 4 bases from V and 5 from J; bases not matched to a gene: 21. The CDR3 is made up of 19 amino acids. These data belong to a study of blood T cell repertoires in COVID-19. For the study at large: COVID-19 samples from acute and convalescent phases originated in the United States, Italy and Spain.

Original processing notes: Reference gene primer amplification gave estimated nucleated cell counts. Clones were read by immunoSEQ multiplex PCR, and TCRdb kept only the in-frame ones, dropping some. From that table come the V and J calls and clone size; the DNA was used to work out D and trimming. The sample holds 130,000 to 150,000 clones, around 81% seen once. The receptor was derived from a human donor with acute or convalescent COVID-19. The donor label of this sample is uncertain. Sequencing used peripheral blood. This chain connects TRBV4-2 to TRBJ2-5; TRBD2 matches at 8 bases. CDR3 protein: CASSPREGIRGGNGETQYF. Here the CDR3 DNA reads TGTGCCAGCAGCCCCCGTGAAGGAATACGCGGGGGGAATGGGGAGACCCAGTACTTC.